This TCR beta chain came from a study of T cell responses to AZD1222 COVID-19 vaccine. Findings of the study overall: Spike-specific TCR breadth and depth both grew after two AZD1222 doses. Targets within unmutated variant regions were reportedly found for nearly half of spike-specific TCRs.

As for this clone: Its antigen is not known.

Some clones are missing from TCRdb's copy, which holds only in-frame ones; the method was immunoSEQ multiplex PCR. The sample consists of 200,000 or so clones, approximately 95% of them appearing once. V lost 2 bases and J 12 bases, leaving 13 bases between the germline ends. From germline, CDR1 is KGHSH and CDR2 LQKENI. This CDR3 has 13 amino acids. The chain joins TRBV18 to TRBJ1-4, with D unclear. The sequence came from an adult who received the AZD1222 COVID-19 vaccine. The sequencing here drew on peripheral blood, taken 28 days after the second AZD1222 dose. CDR3: CASSPTGREELFF. The DNA for the CDR3 is TGTGCCAGCTCACCAACCGGTCGTGAGGAACTGTTTTTT.